This entry lists 2 T cell receptor beta chains sequenced from one sample in a study of Ad26.COV2.S vaccination and SARS-CoV-2 variants. The assay was immunoSEQ multiplex PCR, and TCRdb's table has in-frame clones only and misses some. The repertoire includes about 680,000 clones, more than 70% of them detected once, and around 1.5% sits in the top ten. Treatment here: around 19 received Ad26.COV2.S at low or high dose, single or two shots; about 5 received placebo; per-sample allocation not given. Specimens were obtained on day 63 following the first vaccine or placebo injection. Sample: peripheral blood, taken in a trial of Ad26.COV2.S vaccine versus placebo. These receptors were collected from a person aged 18-60 years who received the Ad26.COV2.S COVID-19 vaccine or a placebo.

CDR3 residues: CASSGDRETTIYF. The CDR3 nucleotides are TGTGCCAGCAGTGGGGACAGGGAGACGACCATATATTTT. The genes are TRBV2 and TRBJ1-3, with 9 bases fitting TRBD1. CDR1 and CDR2 (germline): SNHLY, FYNNEI. V lost 4 bases and J lost 10; bases outside the gene matches: 5. This CDR3 contains 13 residues.

V usage is TRBV19 and J usage is TRBJ1-1; D remains ambiguous. CDR1 is LNHDA, CDR2 SQIVND, per germline (reference sequence). This CDR3 region has 14 residues. Trimming left V 0 bases short and J 0 bases short, with 5 bases between. The CDR3, as DNA: TGTGCCAGTAGTATAGAGGGAATGAACACTGAAGCTTTCTTT. It translates to CASSIEGMNTEAFF.